One and the same sample provided the 10 T cell receptor beta chains below, sequenced in a study of spatial heterogeneity in lung cancer. The time point was: sample taken at primary tumor resection. The sequenced material consisted of unsorted whole RNA from tumor, nontumor lung or frozen PBMC. TCRdb itself ran the 5' RACE reads through MiXCR, one entry per CDR3 protein. The sample has about 50,000 distinct CDR3 sequences, about 7.6% seen once. This specimen was PBMCs, taken at surgery. Every receptor here comes from a female donor with early-stage non-small cell lung cancer.

This clonotype appeared a few times. The chain joins TRBV7-2 to TRBJ2-3, with a tentative D call TRBD2 (6 bases). CDR1 SGHTA and CDR2 FQGNSA come from the germline V gene. Deletions cut 5 bases from V and 1 base from J, with 16 bases between. This CDR3 region has 16 residues. In nucleotides, the CDR3 is TGTGCCAGCAGCCACCCCGGGGGACTCCGCACAGATACGCAGTATTTT. This translates into CASSHPGGLRTDTQYF.

Sample share makes this clonotype medium-sized (0.01 to 0.1%). J is TRBJ2-4 and V is TRBV5-4; no firm D call. Germline CDR1 and CDR2: SGHNT and YYREEE (reference sequence). This CDR3 is built from 15 residues. V was trimmed by 2 bases and J by 2 bases, leaving 11 bases between them. The CDR3 region has the DNA TGTGCCAGCAGCTTTGAAGAAAGCACCAAAAACATTCAGTACTTC. It specifies CASSFEESTKNIQYF.

The chain uses TRBV4-1 and TRBJ1-1; D unclear. Germline V CDR1 and CDR2: MGHRA, YSYEKL. V was cut by 5 bases and J by 4 bases, with 14 bases left in between. The CDR3 loop spans 14 amino acids. Written as DNA, the CDR3 is TGCGCCAGCAGCAACGTAGGCCGTGGCACTGAAGCTTTCTTT. This sequence encodes CASSNVGRGTEAFF.

CDR3 sequence: CASSLRGWETQYF. In DNA form, the CDR3 reads TGTGCCAGCAGTTTAAGGGGGTGGGAGACCCAGTACTTC. The V and J genes are TRBV12-3 or TRBV12-4 and TRBJ2-5; D is possibly TRBD1 (6 bases). Trimming took 2 bases from V and 5 from J, leaving 9 bases between them. The length of the CDR3 is 13 residues.

Ten or more counts support this clonotype. The gene calls are TRBV11-2 and TRBJ2-2; no definite D call. In germline, CDR1 is SGHAT, CDR2 FQNNGV. This CDR3 has 15 amino acids. V gave up 2 bases and J gave up 3 bases, with 10 bases separating them. The CDR3 here is CASSLLSPDTGELFF. The CDR3 DNA is TGTGCCAGCAGCTTATTATCCCCGGACACCGGGGAGCTGTTTTTT.

CDR3 DNA sequence: TGTGCCAGCAGCTTAGGGGCATCGGGGGTACCTAGCAATCAGCCCCAGCATTTT. Protein sequence: CASSLGASGVPSNQPQHF. The chain combines TRBV7-8 with TRBJ1-5, with TRBD1 as a possible D gene (5 bases). CDR1 and CDR2 from the germline V gene are SGHVS and FQNEAQ. V lost 1 base and J lost 0, with 16 bases in between. The CDR3 is made up of 18 amino acids.

The chain recombines TRBV19 with TRBJ2-4, with D perhaps matching TRBD1 (6 bases). This CDR3 comprises 13 residues. Germline V lookup: CDR1 LNHDA, CDR2 SQIVND (reference sequence). Trimming cost V 7 bases and J 0 bases, with 7 bases left between them. The CDR3 region is CASKGVAKNIQYF. As DNA, the CDR3 is TGTGCCAGTAAGGGGGTAGCCAAAAACATTCAGTACTTC.

This sequence joins TRBV19 and TRBJ2-6; D possibly corresponds to TRBD1 (7 bases). Trimming took 3 bases from V and 4 from J, leaving 13 bases between them. Germline V gene lookup returns CDR1 LNHDA and CDR2 SQIVND (reference sequence). This CDR3 has 16 residues. CDR3 DNA: TGTGCCAGTAGTATCGGAGGGGGCACCGGGGCCAACGTCCTGACTTTC. Its translation: CASSIGGGTGANVLTF.

This clonotype was detected a few times. The rearrangement joins TRBV20-1 to TRBJ1-1; D might be TRBD1 (6 bases). Germline values: CDR1 DFQATT, CDR2 SNEGSKA (reference sequence). Trimming removed 0 bases at V and 5 bases at J, with 19 bases between. The CDR3 is 16 residues long. The chain's CDR3 is CSAREPSGGGLTEAFF. CDR3 sequence (DNA): TGCAGTGCTAGAGAGCCGAGCGGAGGGGGATTAACTGAAGCTTTCTTT.

At least ten counts were recorded for this clonotype. V and J are TRBV12-3 or TRBV12-4 and TRBJ2-7; D uncertain. Trimming removed 6 bases from V and 2 bases from J, with 8 bases in between. The CDR3 runs to 12 residues. Here the CDR3 DNA reads TGTGCCAGCAGCCCTGACACCTACGAGCAGTACTTC. Protein: CASSPDTYEQYF.